A few counts support the clone carrying this T cell receptor beta chain. Original analysis: Using reference gene primer amplification, nucleated cell counts were estimated. Profiled with immunoSEQ multiplex PCR; TCRdb holds only in-frame clones, not every one. V, J and clone size are taken as reported in that table, and D and trimming were inferred from the DNA itself. The table includes some 240,000 clones, 90% detected once. Patients in Seattle were enrolled during active infection, then followed longitudinally. The record originates from a study of blood T cell repertoires in COVID-19. Study-wide context: Spain, Italy and the United States supplied samples that represented acute and convalescent COVID-19.

The source is a woman aged 60-75 years with COVID-19, enrolled during active disease. The specimen was peripheral blood.

In DNA, the CDR3 is TGTGCCAGCAGTCGTCAGGGGGCCGGGGGCACTGAAGCTTTCTTT. Encoded protein: CASSRQGAGGTEAFF. J is TRBJ1-1 and V is TRBV7-2; 8 bases map to TRBD1. V lost 6 bases and J lost 4; bases outside the gene matches: 10. CDR1 is SGHTA and CDR2 is FQGNSA in the germline V gene. The CDR3 loop spans 15 amino acids.